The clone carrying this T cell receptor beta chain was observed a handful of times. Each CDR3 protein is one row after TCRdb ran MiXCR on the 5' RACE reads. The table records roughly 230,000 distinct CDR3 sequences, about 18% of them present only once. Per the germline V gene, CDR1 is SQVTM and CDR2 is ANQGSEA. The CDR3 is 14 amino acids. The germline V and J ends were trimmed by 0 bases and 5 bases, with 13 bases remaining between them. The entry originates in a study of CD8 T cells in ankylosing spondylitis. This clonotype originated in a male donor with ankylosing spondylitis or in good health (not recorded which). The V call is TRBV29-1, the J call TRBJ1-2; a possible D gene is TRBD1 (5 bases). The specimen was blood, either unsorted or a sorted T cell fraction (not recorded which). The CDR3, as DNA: TGCAGCGTTGAAGAGTGGGGGAGTTGGTATGGCTACACCTTC. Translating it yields CSVEEWGSWYGYTF.